This T cell receptor (beta chain) was found in a study of blood T cell repertoires in COVID-19. Looking at the study overall: The cDNA or gDNA used as material had been derived from T cells, B-cell-depleted T cells, or PBMCs.

TCRdb keeps only in-frame clones here, not all; method: immunoSEQ multiplex PCR. The data show around 260,000 clones, roughly 90% seen once. The CDR3 totals 17 residues. Germline V lookup: CDR1 KGHDR, CDR2 SFDVKD. Trimming removed 12 bases at V and 4 bases at J, with 27 bases between. This sequence was found in a young man with acute or convalescent COVID-19. The chain joins TRBV24-1 to TRBJ1-3; D perhaps matches TRBD1 (5 bases). Specimen: peripheral blood. CDR3 coding DNA: TGTGCCCCCCTGACTGAGGCGGGGCCCTTTGAGGGAAACACCATATATTTT. As protein: CAPLTEAGPFEGNTIYF.